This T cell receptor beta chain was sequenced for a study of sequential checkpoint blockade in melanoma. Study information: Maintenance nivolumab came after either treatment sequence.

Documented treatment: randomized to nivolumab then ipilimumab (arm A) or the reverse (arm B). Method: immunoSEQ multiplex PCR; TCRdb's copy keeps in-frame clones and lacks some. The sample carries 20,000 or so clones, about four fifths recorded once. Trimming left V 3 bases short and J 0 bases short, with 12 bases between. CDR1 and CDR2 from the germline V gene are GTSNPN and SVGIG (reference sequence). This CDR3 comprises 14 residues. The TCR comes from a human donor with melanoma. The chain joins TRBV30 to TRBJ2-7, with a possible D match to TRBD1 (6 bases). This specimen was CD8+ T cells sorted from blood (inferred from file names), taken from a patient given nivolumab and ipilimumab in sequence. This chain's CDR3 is CAWSMTGASYEQYF. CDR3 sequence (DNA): TGTGCCTGGAGCATGACAGGTGCCTCCTACGAGCAGTACTTC.